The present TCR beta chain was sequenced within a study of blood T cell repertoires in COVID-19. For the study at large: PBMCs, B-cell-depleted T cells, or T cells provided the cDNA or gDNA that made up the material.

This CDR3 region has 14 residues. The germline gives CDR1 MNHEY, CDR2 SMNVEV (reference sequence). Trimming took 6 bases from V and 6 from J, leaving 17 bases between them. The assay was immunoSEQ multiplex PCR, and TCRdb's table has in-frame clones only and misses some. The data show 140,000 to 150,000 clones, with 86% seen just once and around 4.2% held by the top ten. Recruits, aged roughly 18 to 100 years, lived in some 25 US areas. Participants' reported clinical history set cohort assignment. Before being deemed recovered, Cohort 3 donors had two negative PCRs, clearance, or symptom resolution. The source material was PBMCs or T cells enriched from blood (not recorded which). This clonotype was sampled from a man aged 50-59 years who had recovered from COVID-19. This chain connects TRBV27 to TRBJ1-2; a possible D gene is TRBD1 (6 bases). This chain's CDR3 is CASSLRRQADGYTF. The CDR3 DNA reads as TGTGCCAGCAGCTTACGACGACAGGCGGATGGCTACACCTTC.